This T cell receptor beta chain was identified in a study of shared clonotypes between healthy human individuals (dated by TCRdb to 2020 to 2021). About the full investigation: Three men and a couple of women, aged 18 to 49 years, made up the cohort. Different laboratories and diverse techniques were used to prepare libraries and sequence TCR repertoires, to increase sequencing depth and limit assay-specific biases. For each donor, CD4 naive and CD4 memory were each run on three plates, CD8 naive on two plates, and CD8 memory on one plate. Leukapheresis yielded between about 0.8 and 8.9 billion PBMCs per donor. Blood TCR repertoires of roughly 5 healthy adults were deeply sequenced to estimate repertoire size and the extent of clonotype sharing between individuals. On the study overall, not on this receptor specifically: Sampling was limited to blood, and TCR repertoires in tissue likely differ from TCR repertoires in blood. Even with the large sequencing depth, rarefaction of the sorted-subset datasets indicated that sequencing was incomplete. Pairwise subsampling indicated that sequencing depth was expected to affect the degree of clonotype sharing among donors. Naive subsets generally had larger estimated clonotype richness than memory subsets. Sharing across several donors was observed for about 5% of naive CD4, less than 4% of naive CD8, 2% to 2.5% of memory CD4, and about 0.4% of memory CD8 clonotypes. The genetic and exposure-history diversity represented was limited by the small number of donors. Compared with non-shared clonotypes, the clonotypes found in all four sorted-subset donors had higher generation probabilities.

In regard to this clone: The specificity of this receptor is unknown. Base qualities are missing; no much larger clone stands one base away.

TCR CDR3 regions were amplified from genomic DNA by multiplex PCR using the deep immunoSEQ assay. For each cell subset, the extracted genomic DNA was distributed evenly across all wells of several immunoSEQ 96-well plates, and each plate served as one replicate. Each replicate PCR for sorted subsets received about 200 ng genomic DNA, equal to about 30,000 T cell genomes. The purified libraries were quantified using a Qubit 3.0 fluorometer, sized with a Bioanalyzer 2100, and then quantified again using the KAPA Library Quantification kit. Every immunoSEQ 96-well plate was sequenced on a dedicated single-read 150-cycle Illumina NextSeq 550 flow cell. On the study's bioinformatics: Because only junctional sequences without quality scores were contained in the immunoSEQ output, filtering matching that applied to full-length reads could not be performed. To assign V/J genes and CDR3, sequences were annotated using PyIR, a Python wrapper for IgBLAST v1.9, with IMGT germline references. Reads were filtered out if the reads had weak V/J assignments (E-value above 1e-6), no CDR3, stop codons, out-of-frame junctions, or ambiguous translated residues. V3J clonotypes were defined as sequences sharing the same inferred V gene, J gene, and CDR3 amino acid sequence. Percentage overlap between repertoires was calculated by dividing the number of shared unique clonotypes by the size of the smaller repertoire. Three approaches were used to assess repertoire richness: RTK rarefaction, the Chao1 estimator, and Recon v2.1 estimates of unobserved clonotypes. Generation probabilities for all TCRbeta clonotypes obtained by the gDNA method from a handful of donors were computed using OLGA. This immuneACCESS table, as held by TCRdb, lists in-frame sequences with V and J called but not all clones. Of the missing ones, under half trace to an unresolved V gene in checked studies; the others have no known cause. V and J calls plus clone size are reproduced from that table; the DNA served to infer D and trimming. Within this sample are roughly 86,000 clones, with 60% to 75% of them counted one time only. The ten largest clones capture 50% of the sample.

The junction shows trimming of 4 bases on V and 2 bases on J, plus 15 bases between the germline ends. CDR1 and CDR2 are read off the germline V gene as SGDLS and YYNGEE. Reading from cysteine to phenylalanine, the CDR3 counts 15 amino acids. Only the CDR3 DNA is retained, 45 bases long and in frame from the first base. The donors were healthy, HIV-negative adults who had no recently reported acute infections or vaccinations. Every donor was a Caucasian adult living in Nashville, Tennessee, USA. CD8 memory samples were composed of magnetically selected CD45RO+ cells combined with CCR7-negative CD45RA+ effector memory (TemRA) cells. After blood collection by leukapheresis, PBMCs were isolated using Ficoll-Histopaque density gradient centrifugation and then cryopreserved in the vapor phase of liquid nitrogen. Analytical flow cytometry was used to check the purity and quantity of each magnetically sorted T cell population. From each sorted fraction, genomic DNA was isolated and quantified by UV absorbance on a Nanodrop 2000c.

The receptor was derived from a man in his thirties or forties in good health. Sequencing was done on a sample of memory CD8+ T cells sorted from blood. In the paper's terms, the cell subset or site label means: CD45RO+ cells pooled with CCR7-negative TemRA cells. The chain is made from TRBV9 and TRBJ2-5; no D segment can be confidently identified. CDR3 region: CASSPIGSTQETQYF. The DNA sequence is as follows: TGTGCCAGCAGCCCCATAGGGTCGACACAAGAGACCCAGTACTTC.